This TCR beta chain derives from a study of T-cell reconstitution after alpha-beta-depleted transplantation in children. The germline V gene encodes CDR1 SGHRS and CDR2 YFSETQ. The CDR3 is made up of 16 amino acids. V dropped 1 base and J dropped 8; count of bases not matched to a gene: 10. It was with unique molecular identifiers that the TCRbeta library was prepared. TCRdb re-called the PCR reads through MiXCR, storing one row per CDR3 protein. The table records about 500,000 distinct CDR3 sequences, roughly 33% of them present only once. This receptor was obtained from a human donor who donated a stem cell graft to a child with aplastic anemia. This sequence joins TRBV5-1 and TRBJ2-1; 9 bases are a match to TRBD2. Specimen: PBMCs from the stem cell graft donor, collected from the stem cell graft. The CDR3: CASSLLRSGSMYEQFF. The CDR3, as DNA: TGCGCCAGCAGCTTGTTGCGTAGCGGGAGTATGTATGAGCAGTTCTTC.